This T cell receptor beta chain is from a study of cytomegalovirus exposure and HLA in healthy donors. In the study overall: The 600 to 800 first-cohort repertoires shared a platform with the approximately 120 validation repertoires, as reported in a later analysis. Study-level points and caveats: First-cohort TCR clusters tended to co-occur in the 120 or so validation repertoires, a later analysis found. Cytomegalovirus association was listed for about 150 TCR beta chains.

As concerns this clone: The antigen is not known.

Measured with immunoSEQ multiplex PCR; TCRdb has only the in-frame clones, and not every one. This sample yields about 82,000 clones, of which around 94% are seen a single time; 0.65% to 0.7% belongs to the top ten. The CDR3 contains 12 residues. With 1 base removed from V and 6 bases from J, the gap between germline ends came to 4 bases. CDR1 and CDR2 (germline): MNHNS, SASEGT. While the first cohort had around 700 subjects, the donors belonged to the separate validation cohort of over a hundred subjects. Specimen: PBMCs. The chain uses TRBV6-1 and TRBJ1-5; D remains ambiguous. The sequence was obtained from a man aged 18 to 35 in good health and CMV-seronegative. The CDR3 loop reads CASSEVIQPQHF. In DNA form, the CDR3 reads TGTGCCAGCAGTGAAGTCATTCAGCCCCAGCATTTT.